A single sample gave rise to the 13 T cell receptor beta chains below, sequenced in a study of cytomegalovirus exposure and HLA in healthy donors. The PCR made use of 60 Vbeta and 13 Jbeta primers. Here immunoSEQ multiplex PCR was the method, and the copy in TCRdb shows in-frame clones only, minus some. The table lists more than 110,000 clones, around two thirds of them singletons. Sequenced sample: PBMCs. The receptors derive from a woman aged 55-75 years in good health and CMV-seropositive.

To note about this clone: Germline is not matched at one junction end, which may reflect a read error. The chain is built from TRBV7-9 and TRBJ2-7, with 8 bases lining up with TRBD1. The CDR3 extends over 12 amino acids. Germline CDR1 and CDR2: SEHNR and FQNEAQ (reference sequence). DNA of the CDR3: TGTTCCAGCAGCTCGGACAGGGACGAGCAGTACTTC. Its protein product is CSSSSDRDEQYF. The complete variable domain, with remaining parts taken from reference TRBV7-9 and TRBJ2-7, reads DTGVSQNPRHKITKRGQNVTFRCDPISEHNRLYWYRQTLGQGPEFLTYFQNEAQLEKSRLLSDRFSAERPKGSFSTLEIQRTEQGDSAMYLCSSSSDRDEQYFGPGTRLTVT.

The chain has TRBV6-5 and TRBJ2-2; the match to TRBD2 covers 8 bases. With 2 bases clipped from V and 4 bases from J, the junction kept 0 bases outside the gene matches. The CDR3 is 14 amino acids. Germline values: CDR1 MNHEY, CDR2 SVGAGI. The CDR3 DNA is TGTGCCAGCAGTTACCGGGAGGGCACCGGGGAGCTGTTTTTT. Protein product: CASSYREGTGELFF.

V is TRBV30 and J is TRBJ2-3; no clear D. There are 15 residues in the CDR3. The V gene lost 3 bases and the J gene lost 0 bases, with 13 bases spanning the gap. The germline CDR1 and CDR2 sequences are GTSNPN and SVGIG (reference sequence). CDR3 in DNA: TGTGCCTGGAGGACCCCAGGTACTAGCACAGATACGCAGTATTTT. This encodes CAWRTPGTSTDTQYF.

The CDR3 nucleotides read TGCAGCACTCGGGACACCGATGGCTACACCTTC. Translating gives CSTRDTDGYTF. V gene TRBV29-1 combines with J gene TRBJ1-2; TRBD1 might be the D (6 bases). Trimming shortened V by 8 bases and J by 6 bases, and 13 bases separated the two germline ends. Germline values: CDR1 SQVTM, CDR2 ANQGSEA. This CDR3 has 11 residues.

This chain uses TRBV6-5 with TRBJ1-2; 10 bases line up with TRBD1. The length of the CDR3 is 15 residues. Germline V lookup: CDR1 MNHEY, CDR2 SVGAGI. V lost 6 bases and J lost 2; bases outside the gene matches: 6. The CDR3 loop is CASSSWTGGNYGYTF. DNA of the CDR3: TGTGCCAGCAGCTCGTGGACAGGGGGAAACTATGGCTACACCTTC.

The gene calls are TRBV28 and TRBJ1-4, with 9 bases aligning to TRBD1. The CDR3 totals 13 residues. The germline CDR1 and CDR2 sequences are MDHEN and SYDVKM. After removal of 7 bases from V and 10 bases from J, the junction contained 7 bases not matched to a gene. CDR3 amino acids: CASTTGGPLKLFF. The CDR3 DNA follows: TGTGCCAGCACCACAGGGGGCCCTCTAAAACTGTTTTTT. The whole variable domain, remainder taken from reference TRBV28 and TRBJ1-4, is DVKVTQSSRYLVKRTGEKVFLECVQDMDHENMFWYRQDPGLGLRLIYFSYDVKMKEKGDIPEGYSVSREKKERFSLILESASTNQTSMYLCASTTGGPLKLFFGSGTQLSVL.

The chain joins TRBV7-9 to TRBJ2-3, with 7 bases fitting TRBD2. Germline values: CDR1 SEHNR, CDR2 FQNEAQ (reference sequence). The V and J ends lost 7 bases and 2 bases, in that order; junction bases with no gene match: 3. The CDR3 has 13 amino acids. CDR3 loop: CASNGRPTDTQYF. The CDR3 DNA is TGTGCCAGCAACGGGAGGCCCACAGATACGCAGTATTTT.

V and J are TRBV10-3 and TRBJ1-2, with D maybe TRBD1 (5 bases). Trimming cost V 5 bases and J 7 bases, with 14 bases left between them. This CDR3 is 13 amino acids long. Germline CDR1 reads ENHRY; CDR2 reads SYGVKD. The CDR3 loop is CAISPGQTSGYTF. CDR3 coding DNA: TGTGCCATCAGTCCTGGACAAACGAGTGGCTACACCTTC.

The DNA of the CDR3 is TGCGCCAGCAGCTTGGACGGGGACACAAATTCACCCCTCCACTTT. It specifies CASSLDGDTNSPLHF. The chain links TRBV5-1 to TRBJ1-6; a weak D match, TRBD1 (6 bases). Germline CDR1 and CDR2: SGHRS and YFSETQ. The CDR3 spans 15 residues. Between the trimmed V and J ends, which lost 0 bases and 7 bases, there was a span of 11 bases.

The genes are TRBV5-5 and TRBJ2-5, with D tentatively TRBD2 (6 bases). The CDR3 length is 16 residues. Germline loops: CDR1 SGHKS, CDR2 YYEKEE (reference sequence). Trimming cost V 0 bases and J 4 bases, with 16 bases left between them. The chain's CDR3 is CASSLEGGGFAETQYF. CDR3 in DNA: TGTGCCAGCAGCTTGGAAGGTGGAGGGTTTGCAGAGACCCAGTACTTC.

J is TRBJ2-7 and V is TRBV5-1; TRBD1 matches 9 bases. The CDR3 runs to 16 residues. The J segment lost 4 bases and the V segment lost 4 bases, leaving 12 bases of the junction unmatched. The V gene's germline CDR1 is SGHRS and CDR2 YFSETQ. For the CDR3, the DNA is TGCGCCAGCAGCGCGGGACAGGGAAGAATCGAGTACGAGCAGTACTTC. As protein: CASSAGQGRIEYEQYF.

In its sample, this clone was seen a few times. The V call is TRBV29-1, the J call TRBJ1-1; the D is unclear. The CDR3 extends over 11 amino acids. Germline lookup yields CDR1 SQVTM and CDR2 ANQGSEA. With 7 bases removed from V and 0 bases from J, the gap between germline ends came to 6 bases. CDR3 amino acids: CSATLNTEAFF. The CDR3 DNA reads TGCAGCGCGACACTGAACACTGAAGCTTTCTTT.

The sample holds one count of this clone. The genes are TRBV9 and TRBJ1-2; D is perhaps TRBD1 (6 bases). The CDR3 is 14 residues long. Per germline, CDR1 SGDLS and CDR2 YYNGEE. Trimming removed 1 base at V and 2 bases at J, with 9 bases between. CDR3 sequence reads: CASSVLGGNYGYTF. The CDR3 bases are TGTGCCAGCAGCGTATTAGGGGGAAACTATGGCTACACCTTC.